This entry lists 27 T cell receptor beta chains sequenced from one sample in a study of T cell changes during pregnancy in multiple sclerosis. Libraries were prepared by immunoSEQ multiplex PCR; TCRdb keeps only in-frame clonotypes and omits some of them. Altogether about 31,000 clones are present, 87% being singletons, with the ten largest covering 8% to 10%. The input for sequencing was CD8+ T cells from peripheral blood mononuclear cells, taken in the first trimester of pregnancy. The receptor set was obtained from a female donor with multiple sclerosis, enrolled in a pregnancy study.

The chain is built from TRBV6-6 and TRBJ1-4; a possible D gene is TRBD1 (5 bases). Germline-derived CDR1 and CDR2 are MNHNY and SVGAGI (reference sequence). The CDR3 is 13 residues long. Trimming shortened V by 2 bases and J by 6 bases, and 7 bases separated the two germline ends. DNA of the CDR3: TGTGCCAGCAGTTACCCGGGGGATGAAAAACTGTTTTTT. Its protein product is CASSYPGDEKLFF.

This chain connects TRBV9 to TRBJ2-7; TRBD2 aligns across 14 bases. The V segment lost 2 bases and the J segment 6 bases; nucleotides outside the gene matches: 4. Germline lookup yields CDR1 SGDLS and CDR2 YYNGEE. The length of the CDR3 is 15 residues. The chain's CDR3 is CASSVGTSGRIEQYF. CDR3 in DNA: TGTGCCAGCAGCGTCGGGACTAGCGGGAGAATCGAGCAGTACTTC.

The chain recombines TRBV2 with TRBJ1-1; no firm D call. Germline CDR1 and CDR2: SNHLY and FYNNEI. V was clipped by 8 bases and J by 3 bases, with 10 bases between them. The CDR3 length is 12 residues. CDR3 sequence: CASYGRDTEAFF. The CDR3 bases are TGTGCCAGCTATGGGAGAGACACTGAAGCTTTCTTT. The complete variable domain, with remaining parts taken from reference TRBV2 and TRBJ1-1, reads EPEVTQTPSHQVTQMGQEVILRCVPISNHLYFYWYRQILGQKVEFLVSFYNNEISEKSEIFDDQFSVERPDGSNFTLKIRSTKLEDSAMYFCASYGRDTEAFFGQGTRLTVV.

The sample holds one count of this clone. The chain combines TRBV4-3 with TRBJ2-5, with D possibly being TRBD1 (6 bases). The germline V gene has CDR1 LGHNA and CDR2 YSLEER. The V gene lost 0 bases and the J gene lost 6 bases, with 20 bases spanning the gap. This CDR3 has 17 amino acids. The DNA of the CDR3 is TGCGCCAGCAGCCAAGAGGTTCTTGGACAGAGCACGCAGACCCAGTACTTC. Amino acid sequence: CASSQEVLGQSTQTQYF.

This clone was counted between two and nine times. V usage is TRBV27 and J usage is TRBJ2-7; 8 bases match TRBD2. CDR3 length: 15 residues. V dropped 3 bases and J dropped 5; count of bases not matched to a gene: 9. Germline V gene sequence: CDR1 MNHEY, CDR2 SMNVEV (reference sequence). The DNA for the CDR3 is TGTGCCAGCAGTTTGGAGGTAGCGGGAAACGACGAGCAGTACTTC. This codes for CASSLEVAGNDEQYF.

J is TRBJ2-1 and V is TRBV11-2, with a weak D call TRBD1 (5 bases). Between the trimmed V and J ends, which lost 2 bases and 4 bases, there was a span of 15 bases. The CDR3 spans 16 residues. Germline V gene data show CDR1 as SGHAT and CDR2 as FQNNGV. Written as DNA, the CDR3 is TGTGCCAGCAGCTTACAGGGTTTGGGCCCTTACAATGAGCAGTTCTTC. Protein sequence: CASSLQGLGPYNEQFF.

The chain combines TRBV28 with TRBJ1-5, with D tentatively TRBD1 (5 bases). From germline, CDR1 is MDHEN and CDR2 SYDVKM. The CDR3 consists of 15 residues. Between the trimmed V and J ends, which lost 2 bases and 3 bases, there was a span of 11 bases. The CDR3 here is CASSLGAVDNQPQHF. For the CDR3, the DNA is TGTGCCAGCAGTTTAGGGGCAGTGGACAATCAGCCCCAGCATTTT. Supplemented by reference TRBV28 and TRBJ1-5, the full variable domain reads DVKVTQSSRYLVKRTGEKVFLECVQDMDHENMFWYRQDPGLGLRLIYFSYDVKMKEKGDIPEGYSVSREKKERFSLILESASTNQTSMYLCASSLGAVDNQPQHFGDGTRLSIL.

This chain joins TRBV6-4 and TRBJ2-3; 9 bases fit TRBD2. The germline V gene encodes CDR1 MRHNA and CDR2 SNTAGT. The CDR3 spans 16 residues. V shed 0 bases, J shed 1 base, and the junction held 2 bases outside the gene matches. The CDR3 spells CASSDSIAGGTDTQYF. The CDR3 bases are TGTGCCAGCAGTGACTCGATAGCGGGGGGCACAGATACGCAGTATTTT.

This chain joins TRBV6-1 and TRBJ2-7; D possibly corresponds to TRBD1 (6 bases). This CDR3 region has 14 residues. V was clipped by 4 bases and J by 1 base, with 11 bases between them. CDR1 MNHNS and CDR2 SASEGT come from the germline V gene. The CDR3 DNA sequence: TGTGCCAGCAGTGGACAGGTGGGATCCTACGAGCAGTACTTC. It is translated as CASSGQVGSYEQYF.

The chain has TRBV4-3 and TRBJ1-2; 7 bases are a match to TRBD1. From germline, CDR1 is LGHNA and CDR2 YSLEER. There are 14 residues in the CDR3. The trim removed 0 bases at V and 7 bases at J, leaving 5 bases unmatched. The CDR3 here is CASSQDRGMIGYTF. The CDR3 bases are TGCGCCAGCAGCCAAGACAGGGGGATGATTGGCTACACCTTC.

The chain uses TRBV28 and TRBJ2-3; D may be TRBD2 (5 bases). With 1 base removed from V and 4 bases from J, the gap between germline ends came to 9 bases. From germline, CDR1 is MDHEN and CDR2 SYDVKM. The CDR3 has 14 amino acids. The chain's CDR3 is CASSLSVGADTQYF. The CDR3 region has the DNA TGTGCCAGCAGTTTATCGGTCGGGGCAGATACGCAGTATTTT.

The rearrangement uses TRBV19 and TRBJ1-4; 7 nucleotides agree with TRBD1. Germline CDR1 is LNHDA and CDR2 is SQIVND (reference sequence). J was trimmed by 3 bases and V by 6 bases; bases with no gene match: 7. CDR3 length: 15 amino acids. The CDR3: CASSEQGLPNEKLFF. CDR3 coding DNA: TGTGCCAGTAGCGAACAGGGGTTGCCTAATGAAAAACTGTTTTTT.

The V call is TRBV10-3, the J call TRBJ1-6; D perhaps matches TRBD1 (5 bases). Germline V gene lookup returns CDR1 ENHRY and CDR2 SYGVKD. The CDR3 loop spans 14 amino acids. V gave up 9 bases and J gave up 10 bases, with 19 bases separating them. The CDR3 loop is CAIRAQGVNSPLHF. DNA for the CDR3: TGTGCCATTCGAGCCCAGGGTGTCAACTCACCCCTCCACTTT.

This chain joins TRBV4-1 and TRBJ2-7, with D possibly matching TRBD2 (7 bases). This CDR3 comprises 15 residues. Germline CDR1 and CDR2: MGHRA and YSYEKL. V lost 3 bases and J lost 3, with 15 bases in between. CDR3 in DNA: TGCGCCAGCAGCCACGAACCGGGGGGCAACTACGAGCAGTACTTC. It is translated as CASSHEPGGNYEQYF.

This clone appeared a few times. The CDR3 reads CASSINRGYNSPLHF. CDR3 in DNA: TGTGCCAGCTCCATTAATCGAGGTTATAATTCACCCCTCCACTTT. The chain uses TRBV7-2 and TRBJ1-6; the D is unclear. Per germline, CDR1 SGHTA and CDR2 FQGNSA. This CDR3 spans 15 amino acids. V lost 8 bases and J lost 4, with 15 bases in between.

CDR3 sequence: CASSHGTGLNEQFF. For the CDR3, the DNA is TGCGCCAGCAGCCACGGGACAGGTCTCAATGAGCAGTTCTTC. V is TRBV4-1 and J is TRBJ2-1; 8 bases align to TRBD1. CDR1 and CDR2 from the germline V gene are MGHRA and YSYEKL. CDR3 length: 14 residues. After removal of 3 bases from V and 6 bases from J, the junction contained 4 bases not matched to a gene.

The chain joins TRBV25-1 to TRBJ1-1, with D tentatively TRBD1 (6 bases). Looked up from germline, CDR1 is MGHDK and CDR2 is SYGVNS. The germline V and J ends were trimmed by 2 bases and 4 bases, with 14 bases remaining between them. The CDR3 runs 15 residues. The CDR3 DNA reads TGTGCCAGCAGTGAAAGGGGGGGGCGTGGCACTGAAGCTTTCTTT. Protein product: CASSERGGRGTEAFF.

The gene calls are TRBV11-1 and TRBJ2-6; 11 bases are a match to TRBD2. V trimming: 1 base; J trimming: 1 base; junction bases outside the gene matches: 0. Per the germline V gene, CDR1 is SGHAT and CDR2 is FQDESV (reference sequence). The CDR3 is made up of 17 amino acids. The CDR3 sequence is CASSLGTSGSGANVLTF. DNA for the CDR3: TGTGCCAGCAGCTTAGGGACTAGCGGGTCTGGGGCCAACGTCCTGACTTTC.

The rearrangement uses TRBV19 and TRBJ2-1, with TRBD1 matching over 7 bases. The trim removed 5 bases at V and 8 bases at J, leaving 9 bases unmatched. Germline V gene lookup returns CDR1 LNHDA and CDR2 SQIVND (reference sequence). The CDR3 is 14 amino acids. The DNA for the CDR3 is TGTGCCAGTAGTTGGGCAGGGGGAGAGGATGAGCAGTTCTTC. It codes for CASSWAGGEDEQFF.

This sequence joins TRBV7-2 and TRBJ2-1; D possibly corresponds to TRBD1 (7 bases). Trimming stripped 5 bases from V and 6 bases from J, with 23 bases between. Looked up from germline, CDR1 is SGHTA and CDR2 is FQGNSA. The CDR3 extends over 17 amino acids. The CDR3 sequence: CASSPHGGGQVLNEQFF. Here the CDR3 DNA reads TGTGCCAGCAGCCCCCACGGGGGAGGACAGGTCCTCAATGAGCAGTTCTTC.

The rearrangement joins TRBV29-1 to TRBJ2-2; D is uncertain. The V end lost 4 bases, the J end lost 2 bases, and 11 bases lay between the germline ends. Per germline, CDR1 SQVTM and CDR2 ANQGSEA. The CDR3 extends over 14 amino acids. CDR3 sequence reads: CSVGETSNTGELFF. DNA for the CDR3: TGCAGCGTTGGTGAAACAAGTAACACCGGGGAGCTGTTTTTT.

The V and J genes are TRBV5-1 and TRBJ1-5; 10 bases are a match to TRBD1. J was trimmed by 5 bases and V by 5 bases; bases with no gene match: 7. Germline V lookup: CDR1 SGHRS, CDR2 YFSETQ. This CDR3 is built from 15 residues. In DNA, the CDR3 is TGCGCCAGCAGACCGACAGGGGGCCTTGATCAGCCCCAGCATTTT. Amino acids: CASRPTGGLDQPQHF. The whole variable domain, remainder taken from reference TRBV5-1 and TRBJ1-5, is KAGVTQTPRYLIKTRGQQVTLSCSPISGHRSVSWYQQTPGQGLQFLFEYFSETQRNKGNFPGRFSGRQFSNSRSEMNVSTLELGDSALYLCASRPTGGLDQPQHFGDGTRLSIL.

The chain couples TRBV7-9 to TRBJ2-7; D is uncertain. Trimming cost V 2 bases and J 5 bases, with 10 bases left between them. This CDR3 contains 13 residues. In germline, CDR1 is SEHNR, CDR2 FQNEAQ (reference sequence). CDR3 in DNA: TGTGCCAGCAGCTTACCAGTTATCGACGAGCAGTACTTC. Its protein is CASSLPVIDEQYF.

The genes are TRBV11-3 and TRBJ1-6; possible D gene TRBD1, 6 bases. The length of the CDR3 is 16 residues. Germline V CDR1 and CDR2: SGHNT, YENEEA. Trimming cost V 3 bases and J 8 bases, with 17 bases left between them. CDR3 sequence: CASSLKQGGAHSPLHF. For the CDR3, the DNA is TGTGCCAGCAGCTTGAAACAGGGCGGAGCGCATTCACCCCTCCACTTT. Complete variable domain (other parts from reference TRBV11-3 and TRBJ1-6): EAGVVQSPRYKIIEKKQPVAFWCNPISGHNTLYWYLQNLGQGPELLIRYENEEAVDDSQLPKDRFSAERLKGVDSTLKIQPAELGDSAVYLCASSLKQGGAHSPLHFGNGTRLTVT.

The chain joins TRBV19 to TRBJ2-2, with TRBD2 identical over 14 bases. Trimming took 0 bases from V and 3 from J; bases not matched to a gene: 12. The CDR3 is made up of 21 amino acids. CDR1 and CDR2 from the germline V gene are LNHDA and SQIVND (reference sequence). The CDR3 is CASSIEGLGLAGGWDTGELFF. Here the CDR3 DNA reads TGTGCCAGTAGTATAGAAGGTCTCGGACTAGCGGGAGGTTGGGACACCGGGGAGCTGTTTTTT.

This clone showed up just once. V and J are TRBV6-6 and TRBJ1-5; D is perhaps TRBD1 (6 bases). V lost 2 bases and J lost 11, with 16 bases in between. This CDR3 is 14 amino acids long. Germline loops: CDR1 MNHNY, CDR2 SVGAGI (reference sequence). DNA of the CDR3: TGTGCCAGCAGTTACAGTGAGGGGGAAGGATCCCAGCATTTT. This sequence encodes CASSYSEGEGSQHF.

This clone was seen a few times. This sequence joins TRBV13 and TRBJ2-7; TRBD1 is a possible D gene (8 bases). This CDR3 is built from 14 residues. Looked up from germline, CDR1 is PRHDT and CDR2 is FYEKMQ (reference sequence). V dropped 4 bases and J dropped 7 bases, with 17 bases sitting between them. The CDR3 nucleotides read TGTGCCAGCAGCTCTGGACAGGGAGGGTTGGAGCAGTACTTC. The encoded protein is CASSSGQGGLEQYF. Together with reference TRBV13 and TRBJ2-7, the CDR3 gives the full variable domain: AAGVIQSPRHLIKEKRETATLKCYPIPRHDTVYWYQQGPGQDPQFLISFYEKMQSDKGSIPDRFSAQQFSDYHSELNMSSLELGDSALYFCASSSGQGGLEQYFGPGTRLTVT.